This is a list of T cell receptor beta chains from one sample in a study of T cell repertoires in cytomegalovirus infection. One entry per CDR3 protein, called by TCRdb with MiXCR from the reads. The table has 650,000 to 900,000 distinct CDR3 sequences, about 28% seen once. These receptors are not linked to any known antigen. The starting material was cultured CD8+ T cells from PBMCs, obtained from culture after CMV antigen stimulation. The receptors shown here come from a human donor in good health (CMV status not recorded). Some clones in this sample may be carry-over from other donors' samples. Both conserved end residues are part of each CDR3. The D gene is left open where the match is weak. Only some rows state a clone size, as once, few, many or a class for expanded clones.

D,size,V,J,DNA,CDR3
-,many,TRBV5-4,TRBJ2-1,TGTGCCAGCAGCGACGGAAGCTCCTACAATGAGCAGTTCTTC,CASSDGSSYNEQFF
-,few,TRBV7-9,TRBJ1-2,TGTGCCAGCAGCTTAGATAGGGGCTTCCCTAACTATGGCTACACCTTC,CASSLDRGFPNYGYTF
-,many,TRBV7-2,TRBJ2-7,TGTGCCAGCATCCCGGTCACAGGGAGCTCCTACGAGCAGTACTTC,CASIPVTGSSYEQYF
-,-,TRBV7-3,TRBJ2-1,TGTGCCAGCAGCTTTCACCCTCCCCCCTACAATGAGCAGTTCTTC,CASSFHPPPYNEQFF
-,once,TRBV29-1,TRBJ1-2,TGCAGCGTTGAAGACTCAGGGACCTATGGCTACACCTTC,CSVEDSGTYGYTF
-,-,TRBV6-5,TRBJ1-1,TGTGCCAGCAGCCACCCACAGAGATACCTAACTGAAGCTTTCTTT,CASSHPQRYLTEAFF
TRBD1,few,TRBV28,TRBJ1-5,TGTGCCAGCAGACCGACAGGGGGTGGCAATCAGCCCCAGCATTTT,CASRPTGGGNQPQHF
TRBD1,many,TRBV7-2,TRBJ1-2,TGTGCCAGCAGCCGGAAGGGACAGCTATACTATGGCTACACCTTC,CASSRKGQLYYGYTF
-,few,TRBV23-1,TRBJ2-7,TGCGCCTGCTACGAGCAGTACTTC,CACYEQYF
-,few,TRBV13,TRBJ1-1,TGTGCCAGCAGTTTGGACGCCTCCGACACTGAAGCTTTCTTT,CASSLDASDTEAFF
-,many,TRBV7-9,TRBJ2-1,TGTGCCAGCAGCTCCCCCCCCGCGGGACAAATTCGTCGCTATGAGCAGTTCTTC,CASSSPPAGQIRRYEQFF
-,few,TRBV28,TRBJ1-6,TGTGCCAGCAGTTACTTCGGGATTCATAATTCACCCCTCCACTTT,CASSYFGIHNSPLHF
-,few,TRBV19,TRBJ2-1,TGTGCCAGTAGTATCGACGGGGGCCCCTACAATGAGCAGTTCTTC,CASSIDGGPYNEQFF
TRBD1,few,TRBV27,TRBJ2-2,TGTGCCAGCAGTTTAACCCGGGACAGGAACACCGGGGAGCTGTTTTTT,CASSLTRDRNTGELFF
-,-,TRBV28,TRBJ2-5,TGTGCCAGCTCTGGAGATTCTAGCTGGCAAGAGACCCAGTACTTC,CASSGDSSWQETQYF
-,-,TRBV27,TRBJ2-2,TGTGCCAGCAGTTTACTCGGGGCCGGGGCCGGGGAGCTGTTTTTT,CASSLLGAGAGELFF
-,-,TRBV2,TRBJ2-2,TGTGCCAGCAGTACTATCCAGTACACCGGGGAGCTGTTTTTT,CASSTIQYTGELFF
-,many,TRBV6-2/TRBV6-3,TRBJ1-6,TGTGCCAGCTCTTCGGACAGAAGTTATAATTCACCCCTCCACTTT,CASSSDRSYNSPLHF
-,few,TRBV4-1,TRBJ1-1,TGCGCCAGCAGCCAAGAGCGACAGCTGAACACTGAAGCTTTCTTT,CASSQERQLNTEAFF
-,many,TRBV20-1,TRBJ1-6,TGCAGTGCCAAAGGGGATTGGGGGGACAAGACCAATTCACCCCTCCACTTT,CSAKGDWGDKTNSPLHF
TRBD1,-,TRBV6-5,TRBJ2-2,TGTGCCAGCAGTTACCTACACCGGGACAGGGGAACCGGGGAGCTGTTTTTT,CASSYLHRDRGTGELFF
-,-,TRBV6-2/TRBV6-3,TRBJ1-5,TGTGCCAGCAGTTACTCCCGACAGGTAGTCAATCAGCCCCAGCATTTT,CASSYSRQVVNQPQHF
-,many,TRBV7-9,TRBJ1-1,TGTGCCAGCAGCGTCCCCCGGGGAAACACTGAAGCTTTCTTT,CASSVPRGNTEAFF
-,-,TRBV7-9,TRBJ1-2,TGTGCCAGCAGCTCGGCCCGGCCCCCGGATGGCTACACCTTC,CASSSARPPDGYTF
-,few,TRBV7-9,TRBJ2-1,TGTGCCAGCAGCTTAGTAGCATCTGCCTACAATGAGCAGTTCTTC,CASSLVASAYNEQFF
TRBD1,few,TRBV7-9,TRBJ1-1,TGTGCCAGCAGCTCTTGGCTAAACAGGGGGGGTCCTGAAGCTTTCTTT,CASSSWLNRGGPEAFF
-,-,TRBV12-3/TRBV12-4,TRBJ1-1,TGTGCCAGCAGAGTGGTCTCCGGGAGGACTGAAGCTTTCTTT,CASRVVSGRTEAFF
-,-,TRBV7-8,TRBJ1-3,TGTGCCAGCAGCTTTGCCGGAGACTCTGGAAACACCATATATTTT,CASSFAGDSGNTIYF
-,-,TRBV12-3/TRBV12-4,TRBJ2-7,TGTGCCAGCAGTTTATTGGCGGGCTACGAGCAGTACTTC,CASSLLAGYEQYF
-,-,TRBV5-6,TRBJ2-3,TGTGCCAGCAGCTTGGAAGGGAGCGGGGATACGCAGTATTTT,CASSLEGSGDTQYF
TRBD1,few,TRBV5-4,TRBJ1-1,TGTGCCAGCAGCTCCCGGGGACAGGGGATCAATGAAGCTTTCTTT,CASSSRGQGINEAFF
TRBD1,-,TRBV5-1,TRBJ1-1,TGCGCCAGCAGCCCTTGGACAGGCCAGAACACTGAAGCTTTCTTT,CASSPWTGQNTEAFF
TRBD1,-,TRBV7-9,TRBJ1-6,TGTGCCAGCAGCTTAAGAGGGACAGGGGAGGTGAATTCACCCCTCCACTTT,CASSLRGTGEVNSPLHF
-,-,TRBV11-2,TRBJ2-3,TGTGCCAGCAGCTCTGACGATACGCAGTATTTT,CASSSDDTQYF
-,few,TRBV7-6,TRBJ2-3,TGTGCCAGCAGCTTAGGCTGGAGGAGGGAAGATACGCAGTATTTT,CASSLGWRREDTQYF
-,-,TRBV11-3,TRBJ2-1,TGTGCCAGCAGCCCAATCCCTATGGGACCTGAGTATGAGCAGTTCTTC,CASSPIPMGPEYEQFF
-,few,TRBV27,TRBJ1-5,TGTGCCAGCAGTCTTCTCCCCAATCAGCCCCAGCATTTT,CASSLLPNQPQHF
-,few,TRBV28,TRBJ1-2,TGTGCCAGCAGTTTACAGTCTCAGGGGATATTCGGCTACACCTTC,CASSLQSQGIFGYTF
-,few,TRBV6-6,TRBJ2-3,TGTGCCAGCAAAAAGTGGGAAGAAGGCACAGATACGCAGTATTTT,CASKKWEEGTDTQYF
TRBD1,-,TRBV10-2,TRBJ1-1,TGCGCCAGCAGGGGGGACAGGGCGAACACTGAAGCTTTCTTT,CASRGDRANTEAFF
TRBD1,-,TRBV27,TRBJ1-1,TGTGCCAGCAGGACGACAGGGGGTTGGGTGAACACTGAAGCTTTCTTT,CASRTTGGWVNTEAFF
TRBD1,-,TRBV4-1,TRBJ2-3,TGCGCCAGCAGCCACATAACTATTCACCGGGACAGGGTATTGTATTTT,CASSHITIHRDRVLYF
-,-,TRBV27,TRBJ2-2,TGTGCCAGCAGTTTACGGGATTACATCGGGGAGCTGTTTTTT,CASSLRDYIGELFF
-,many,TRBV7-2,TRBJ1-5,TGTGCCAGCAGCTTACTGACGGGCTATCAGCCCCAGCATTTT,CASSLLTGYQPQHF
-,many,TRBV28,TRBJ2-3,TGTGCCAGCGAGCTCGGAGATACGCAGTATTTT,CASELGDTQYF
-,-,TRBV6-2/TRBV6-3,TRBJ2-5,TGTGCCAGCAGTTACAAGGGATCTATTCAAGAGACCCAGTACTTC,CASSYKGSIQETQYF